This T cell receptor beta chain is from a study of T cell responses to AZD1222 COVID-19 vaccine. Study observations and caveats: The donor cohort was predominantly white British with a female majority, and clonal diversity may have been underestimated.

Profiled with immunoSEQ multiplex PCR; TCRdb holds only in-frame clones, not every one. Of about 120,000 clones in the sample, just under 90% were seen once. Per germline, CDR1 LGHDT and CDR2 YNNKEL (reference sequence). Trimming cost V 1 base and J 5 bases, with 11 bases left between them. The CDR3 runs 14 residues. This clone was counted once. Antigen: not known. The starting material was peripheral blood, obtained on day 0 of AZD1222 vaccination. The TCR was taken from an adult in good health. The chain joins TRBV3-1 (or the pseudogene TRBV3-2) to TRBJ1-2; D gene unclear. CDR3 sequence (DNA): TGTGCCAGCAGCCAAGTGCCGGGAGGATATGGCTACACCTTC. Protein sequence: CASSQVPGGYGYTF.